Sequencing of this T cell receptor beta chain was carried out in a study of cytomegalovirus exposure and HLA in healthy donors (dated by TCRdb to 2016 to 2017). About the investigation overall: An earlier analysis of approximately 640 of the donors reported about 250 Gb of sequence data and around 110 million unique TCR beta sequences from about 179 million T cells. A later analysis re-analyzed previously published TCR beta repertoires from 600 to 850 donors and added high-resolution HLA genotyping to study TCR occurrence patterns. The later analysis used no new phenotypic data to find candidate immune exposures, relying instead on TCR beta sequences and their occurrence across donors. Class I and class II HLA loci were covered by the typing at four-digit resolution. All discovery cohort repertoires had been generated on a single sequencing platform. Donor age, sex, ethnicity and CMV serostatus were compiled together with the repertoire data. The study aimed to test whether cataloging public T cell receptors could reveal signatures of past pathogen exposure. Typing coverage differed by locus: A, B, C, DRB1 and DQB1 were typed in about 620-640 donors, DQA1 in roughly 500, DPA1 in approximately 610, and DPB1 in 400 to 490. The study combined high-throughput TCR immunosequencing, statistical association of individual TCRs with disease status, and machine learning to predict cytomegalovirus infection status. About 5 DR-DQ haplotypes were handled as single units for association and clustering, since linkage in the cohort was strong. A later genetic analysis used genome-wide SNP genotypes for about 65% of the 666 donors, treating that subset as a discovery cohort. Across approximately 400 genotyped donors of the cohort, an average of about 240,000 unique TCR beta nucleotide sequences per donor were sequenced, and 15% to 20% of those sequences were non-productive. An earlier analysis of 587 of the donors used high-throughput TCR beta sequencing to judge whether each TCR beta V gene segment behaved as functional or pseudogenic. The study profiled the T cell repertoires of more than 500 subjects by immunosequencing and related them to cytomegalovirus serostatus. Among the roughly 430 genotyped donors, around 81% belonged to the genetic ancestry cluster associated with self-reported Caucasian donors. An early release covering 550 to 650 HLA-typed donors comprised about 290 gigabases of sequencing data and approximately 85 million unique TCR sequences. Besides the first cohort of roughly 660 subjects, a separate validation cohort made up of around 120 different subjects was used. What the research found in general, with its limitations: In a later analysis, HLA-associated TCR beta chains showed more clonal expansion and lower generation probabilities than non-associated chains that were equally common. A group of highly shared sequence variants was considered likely to be a technical artifact of the sequencing pipeline. Strong co-occurrence of HLA alleles, especially DR and DQ, made assigning TCR associations to individual alleles difficult. Broadly in line with IMGT annotations, most TCR beta V segments showed up in productive rearrangements about 87% or about 30% of the time in an earlier analysis of 450 to 750 of the donors. A few of the identified cytomegalovirus-associated TCR beta chains were confirmed in vitro to be specific for cytomegalovirus antigens. The authors suggested that the approach could potentially be generalized to other disease states and immunological phenotypes. While some public TCRs were present in many individuals, most TCR sequences turned up only very rarely across donors. Because counts were too low, some 17 rarely observed V segments, including chromosome 9 orphons, were left out of the earlier analysis of several hundred of the donors. Compared with the approximately 670-donor mean, donors in an Asian-associated ancestry cluster had fewer N-insertions in productive TCRs, according to a later genetic analysis. Specific HLA alleles were associated with about 17,000 TCR beta sequences at a false discovery rate of 0.05 in a later analysis. In a later analysis, most CMV-associated TCR beta chains were found to appear HLA-restricted, with HLA associations seemingly driven largely by CMV exposure. The classifier was reported to diagnose cytomegalovirus status with high specificity and sensitivity in both the original and validation cohorts. The study gave a list of more than 150 TCR beta chains associated with cytomegalovirus. The cohort was sequenced for TCR beta chains only, and without alpha or paired-chain data the features that could be detected were limited. In a later analysis, TCR association rates were found to vary across HLA loci, with the most associated TCRs seen for DRB1 alleles and the fewest for HLA-C alleles. According to a later analysis, parvovirus B19, influenza, CMV and Epstein-Barr virus appeared linked to several top co-occurrence clusters. For the cohort, immune exposure information was limited to CMV serostatus. Roughly uniform sequencing depth across donors was assumed in presence/absence analyses, although this assumption may not hold. A later genetic analysis associated a missense DCLRE1C variant with V-gene and J-gene trimming of TCR beta chains, and an independent cohort replicated the association. HLA typing was unavailable for some donors at each locus, so association tests used only the typed subset. Linkage disequilibrium might explain the correlated functional status among segregating V segments, but an unknown experimental factor could not be ruled out. A further reported finding was that TCR beta sequences accurately predicted the HLA-A and HLA-B alleles for most subjects in the first cohort.

Libraries were prepared through the immunoSEQ multiplex PCR assay. For the multiplex PCR, a mixture combining 60 forward primers for TCR Vbeta segments and 13 reverse primers for TCR Jbeta segments was used. Amplification of the CDR3 region of rearranged TCR beta genes was performed with a multiplex PCR assay on genomic DNA. The Illumina HiSeq System was used to sequence the amplified TCR beta libraries as 87-base-pair reads. Per the original workflow: A later analysis counted tens of millions of unique TCR beta chains across the 500 to 850 repertoires, and 9 million to 14 million of these chains were shared by at least two donors. To remove PCR and sequencing errors, raw reads were error-corrected and collapsed into unique sequences using a nearest-neighbor algorithm that merged closely related sequences. Alignment of CDR3 sequences to IMGT reference sequences was used to assign V, D and J gene segments. Each retained sequence needed at least a six-nucleotide match to both a V gene segment and a J gene segment. A rearrangement was called productive if the CDR3 had no stop codons and remained in frame with V and J, and every other rearrangement was called non-productive. CDR3 was defined according to IMGT convention as the region running from the second conserved V-encoded cysteine to the conserved J-encoded phenylalanine. In an earlier analysis of more than 550 of the donors, sequences lacking an unambiguous match to a single V gene segment were excluded. In an earlier analysis of several hundred of the donors, a V segment was called functional when productive rearrangements were above 56.7%, and segregating when the standard deviation between donors exceeded 5%. A statistical classification framework was built to diagnose cytomegalovirus status from the catalog of TCR beta chain sequences. V and J gene assignment, in a later analysis, came from comparing TCR nucleotide sequences with IMGT/GENE-DB human TR gene sequences. In a later analysis, CDR3 sequences and most-parsimonious VDJ recombination scenarios were assigned using the TCRdist pipeline. In a later analysis, each TCR beta chain was defined by its CDR3 amino acid sequence together with its V-gene family, and reads without a unique V-gene family were excluded. In a later analysis, fewer than 600 highly shared, low-generation-probability nucleotide sequences were removed to address suspected cross-contamination and a sequencing artifact. A later analysis calculated a clonal expansion index for each public chain from normalized within-repertoire ranks of inferred template counts. Generation probabilities in a later analysis came from a VDJ recombination model fitted to out-of-frame rearrangements, and those results were checked against IGoR. A later analysis scored TCR-TCR, TCR-HLA and TCR-CMV co-occurrence with hypergeometric tests, applying a repertoire-size bias correction to TCR pairs. False discovery rates were estimated in a later analysis by permuting HLA or CMV assignments 20 times. In a later analysis, co-occurring TCRs were grouped with DBSCAN, and TCRdist sequence similarity was added when clustering was performed within HLA-allele-positive subsets. Repertoires with fewer than 30,000 or more than 120,000 public chains were left out of co-occurrence clustering, as were about 5 repertoires with anomalous nucleotide sharing. Held by TCRdb, this immuneACCESS table contains in-frame sequences only and omits some clones. Under half of the omission traces to an unresolved V gene where checked; the cause of the rest is unknown. V and J calls and clone size are those listed in that table; D and trimming were worked out from the DNA. The table for this sample lists some 50,000 clones. The top ten clones comprise roughly 0.99% of the sample.

The cohort was made up of approximately 670 healthy bone marrow donors. Cohort members were all nominally healthy when sampled, although unrecorded immune exposures were likely present. The donor tested CMV seronegative and was one of the 352 seronegative cohort members. Every donor gave a peripheral blood sample, and the peripheral blood mononuclear cells from that sample were used for TCR beta sequencing. Genomic DNA was extracted from the blood cell samples with the Qiagen DNeasy Blood Extraction Kit. A note on this clone: This clone's antigen is unknown.

This receptor was identified in a woman aged 40 to 55 in good health and CMV-seronegative. Sample: PBMCs.

The CDR3 loop reads CASSKRDRSSTSGNTIYF. Here is the DNA: TGTGCCAGCAGCAAACGGGACAGATCCTCGACATCTGGAAACACCATATATTTT. The rearranged chain carries TRBV7-8 and TRBJ1-3, and 7 junction bases match TRBD1. CDR1 and CDR2 (SGHVS, FQNEAQ) derive from the germline V gene. CDR3 length: 18 amino acids, cysteine to phenylalanine. The DNA shown is the 54-base CDR3, in frame from base 1. Germline trimming amounts to 5 bases on V and 1 base on J, with 14 as the count of junction bases outside the gene matches.